This T cell receptor (beta chain) was sequenced for a study of blood T cell repertoires in COVID-19. Study-level background: Sites across the United States, Italy and Spain contributed samples from acute and convalescent COVID-19.

This CDR3 region has 11 residues. CDR1 and CDR2 (germline): SNHLY, FYNNEI. The V end lost 6 bases, the J end lost 2 bases, and 2 bases lay between the germline ends. This table comes from immunoSEQ multiplex PCR, and its TCRdb copy is limited to in-frame clones, with some not included. The table lists 250,000 or so clones, approximately 80% of them singletons. This chain links TRBV2 with TRBJ1-3; no clear D gene. The sequence came from a woman in her 70s with acute or convalescent COVID-19. The material sequenced was peripheral blood. CDR3 region: CASSTGNTIYF. DNA of the CDR3: TGTGCCAGCAGCACTGGAAACACCATATATTTT.